This TCR beta chain originates from a study of PD-L1 blockade in urothelial cancer. Across the whole study: Median blood clonality was about 0.086, with about 86,000 unique TCRs.

Germline V CDR1 and CDR2: SGHRS, YFSETQ. V shed 0 bases, J shed 4 bases, and the junction held 5 bases outside the gene matches. The CDR3 is made up of 16 amino acids. TCRdb's copy holds only in-frame clones and misses some; the assay was immunoSEQ multiplex PCR. The profile shows some 66,000 clones, 70% to 90% of them singletons. Time point indicated: pretreatment peripheral blood. V usage is TRBV5-1 and J usage is TRBJ1-1; 11 positions agree with TRBD1. This TCR came from a man in his fifties or sixties with urothelial cancer. The sequenced sample was PBMCs, obtained around atezolizumab (anti-PD-L1) treatment. This CDR3 reads CASSLGTGGRATEAFF. Here the CDR3 DNA reads TGCGCCAGCAGCTTGGGGACAGGGGGCAGGGCCACTGAAGCTTTCTTT.